These 12 T cell receptor beta chains share one sample of origin, sequenced in a study of blood T cells in healthy people across ages. PCR was performed a second time for roughly 7 to 11 cycles using a sample-barcoded 5' primer and a J-beta primer mix. TCRdb reprocessed the 5' RACE reads via MiXCR and lists one record per CDR3 protein. The sample has about 670,000 distinct CDR3 sequences, around 43% seen once. The sequencing input was blood. The origin of the receptors is a man older than 75 in good health.

The chain joins TRBV28 to TRBJ2-1, with 7 bases identical to TRBD2. The trim removed 4 bases at V and 4 bases at J, leaving 4 bases unmatched. This CDR3 is built from 14 residues. Germline V gives CDR1 MDHEN, CDR2 SYDVKM. The CDR3 DNA reads TGTGCCAGCAGTTCCGGGGGGTTTTACAATGAGCAGTTCTTC. Protein: CASSSGGFYNEQFF.

This clonotype was counted between two and nine times. The chain joins TRBV12-3 or TRBV12-4 to TRBJ1-2, with D possibly matching TRBD1 (6 bases). V shed 6 bases and J shed 8 bases, with 16 bases lying between them. CDR3 length equals 13 residues. CDR3 sequence (DNA): TGTGCCAGCAGCAGGGGAGAGGGGCTGGGCTACACCTTC. This codes for CASSRGEGLGYTF.

The V and J genes are TRBV5-1 and TRBJ2-1; D may be TRBD2 (5 bases). Trimming cost V 4 bases and J 9 bases, with 14 bases left between them. Germline CDR1 is SGHRS and CDR2 is YFSETQ. The CDR3 spans 13 residues. The CDR3 spells CASSEGPTAEQFF. CDR3 sequence (DNA): TGCGCCAGCAGCGAGGGCCCCACCGCTGAGCAGTTCTTC.

This clonotype came up a few times. The genes are TRBV20-1 and TRBJ2-1, with 9 bases that match TRBD2. Germline CDR1 DFQATT, CDR2 SNEGSKA (reference sequence). This CDR3 is 14 amino acids long. V lost 7 bases to trimming and J lost 1 base; unmatched junction nucleotides: 5. The CDR3 DNA follows: TGCAGTGTTAAGACTAGCGGTTCCTACAATGAGCAGTTCTTC. Residues: CSVKTSGSYNEQFF.

On this clonotype itself: This may come from a read error, since a much larger clone is one base off. The genes are TRBV27 and TRBJ1-2; D call uncertain. Trimming shortened V by 5 bases and J by 2 bases, and 9 bases separated the two germline ends. CDR3 size: 13 residues. Looked up from germline, CDR1 is MNHEY and CDR2 is SMNVEV (reference sequence). The DNA of the CDR3 is TGTGCCAGCAGTGTGAGGGAGAACTATGGCTACACCTTC. This translates into CASSVRENYGYTF.

This clonotype has at least ten counts. The V call is TRBV4-2, the J call TRBJ1-5, with D possibly matching TRBD1 (5 bases). CDR3 size: 14 residues. V lost 3 bases to trimming and J lost 0 bases, with 6 bases between them. Germline V gives CDR1 LGHNA, CDR2 YNFKEQ. The CDR3 region is CASSHQGSNQPQHF. The CDR3 region has the DNA TGTGCCAGCAGCCATCAGGGTAGCAATCAGCCCCAGCATTTT.

This clonotype was found a few times. The chain carries TRBV4-1 and TRBJ1-4; TRBD1 is a possible D gene (6 bases). CDR1 is MGHRA, CDR2 YSYEKL, per germline. The CDR3 has 19 residues. V lost 0 bases and J 4 bases, leaving 21 bases between the germline ends. CDR3 sequence: CASSQDPSGEGFGNEKLFF. As DNA, the CDR3 is TGCGCCAGCAGCCAAGATCCCTCAGGGGAAGGGTTCGGTAATGAAAAACTGTTTTTT.

This clonotype was counted between two and nine times. V usage is TRBV15 and J usage is TRBJ2-7; 11 bases are a match to TRBD1. The CDR3 consists of 15 residues. The V gene's germline CDR1 is LNHNV and CDR2 YYDKDF (reference sequence). Trimming removed 3 bases from V and 2 bases from J; junction bases left unmatched: 3. This CDR3 is CATSSGTGGTYEQYF. DNA of the CDR3: TGTGCCACCAGCAGCGGGACAGGGGGAACCTACGAGCAGTACTTC.

This clonotype has more than one count but fewer than ten. This may come from a read error, since a much larger clone is one base off. The chain recombines TRBV12-3 or TRBV12-4 with TRBJ2-3, with 9 bases fitting TRBD2. V was pared by 8 bases and J by 3 bases, with 12 bases of the junction left unmatched. CDR3 length: 16 amino acids. The CDR3 DNA sequence: TGTGCCAGCTCAGGGGGGGGGCTAGCGGGAACAGATACGCAGTATTTT. As protein: CASSGGGLAGTDTQYF.

This clonotype was recorded only once. A much larger clone sits a single nucleotide away, making a read error possible. The V and J genes are TRBV9 and TRBJ2-7, with D perhaps TRBD1 or TRBD2 (5 bases each). This CDR3 contains 14 residues. Germline-derived CDR1 and CDR2 are SGDLS and YYNGEE. V was clipped by 3 bases and J by 7 bases, with 17 bases between them. The CDR3 bases are TGTGCCAGCAGCGCTCCGGGACGCCCTGGGGAGCAGTACTTC. It codes for CASSAPGRPGEQYF.

The rearrangement links TRBV20-1 to TRBJ2-5; unclear D gene. Gene TRBJ2-7 matches the end of the DNA better, so the J call may be wrong. The germline gives CDR1 DFQATT, CDR2 SNEGSKA (reference sequence). The CDR3 totals 15 residues. CDR3 sequence (DNA): TGCAGTGCTAGGTTAGATCGAATGAGAGGCTACGAGCAGTACTTC. It specifies CSARLDRMRGYEQYF.

This clonotype was found a few times. The chain combines TRBV29-1 with TRBJ2-5, with 8 bases identical to TRBD1. Germline assignment: CDR1 SQVTM and CDR2 ANQGSEA. J was trimmed by 5 bases and V by 7 bases; bases with no gene match: 9. The CDR3 is made up of 13 amino acids. The CDR3 protein is CSDAQGGMETQYF. In DNA form, the CDR3 reads TGCAGCGACGCACAGGGGGGTATGGAGACCCAGTACTTC.